These 3 T cell receptor beta chains were sequenced from one sample in a study of T-cell memory formation after mild COVID-19. MiXCR, applied by TCRdb to the 5' RACE reads, yields one record per CDR3 protein. The sample yields just under 150,000 distinct CDR3 sequences, roughly 6.3% seen once. Sequenced sample: PBMCs or a T cell subset sorted from them (not recorded which). Receptor source: an adult woman who had mild COVID-19 (a few samples of this study predate the infection). Cell type and time point are not known.

This clonotype was recorded many times. The CDR3 is CASSLDIGQIQETQYF. The DNA for the CDR3 is TGTGCCAGCAGCTTGGATATCGGGCAGATCCAAGAGACCCAGTACTTC. This chain joins TRBV5-6 and TRBJ2-5; no reliable D call. This CDR3 comprises 16 residues. Germline V gene data show CDR1 as SGHDT and CDR2 as YYEEEE. Trimming removed 0 bases from V and 1 base from J, with 13 bases in between.

This clonotype was counted at least ten times. The rearrangement links TRBV10-3 to TRBJ1-5; D is undetermined. Germline-derived CDR1 and CDR2 are ENHRY and SYGVKD. V was clipped by 3 bases and J by 5 bases, with 8 bases between them. CDR3 length: 13 amino acids. DNA for the CDR3: TGTGCCATCAGTGAACGGGTTGATCAGCCCCAGCATTTT. This codes for CAISERVDQPQHF.

This clonotype was observed at least ten times. The chain is built from TRBV5-1 and TRBJ2-3; no clear D gene. The CDR3 has 14 residues. V gave up 0 bases and J gave up 4 bases, with 9 bases separating them. Germline-derived CDR1 and CDR2 are SGHRS and YFSETQ. The CDR3 DNA reads as TGCGCCAGCAGCTTGGCTAGTTTGCCAGATACGCAGTATTTT. As protein: CASSLASLPDTQYF.